This TCR beta chain was identified in a study of response to subunit inactivated influenza vaccine. Study outcomes and limitations: There was a suggestion from the authors that each seasonal influenza vaccination recruits few new T cells.

Each CDR3 protein is one row after TCRdb ran MiXCR on the RT-PCR reads. This repertoire shows 550,000 to 650,000 distinct CDR3 sequences, around 11% found once; its top ten account for 10%. Comment on this clonotype: Antigen unknown.

V shed 8 bases and J 3 bases; nucleotides not matched to a gene: 5. Germline-derived CDR1 and CDR2 are MNHEY and SVGEGT. CDR3 length: 13 residues. This TCR came from a man aged 45 to 65 who received an inactivated influenza vaccine. V is TRBV6-2 or TRBV6-3 and J is TRBJ2-7, with 9 nucleotides matching TRBD1. Here the sequenced sample was PBMCs from blood, taken on the day of vaccination. The CDR3 DNA is TGTGCCAGCCATACGACAGGGGGCTACGAGCAGTACTTC. Amino acids: CASHTTGGYEQYF.